This passage covers 4 T cell receptor beta chains from one sample sequenced in a study of spatial heterogeneity in lung cancer. Time point: sample taken at primary tumor resection. The authors sequenced whole RNA from tumor, nontumor lung or frozen PBMC without sorting. TCRdb analysed the 5' RACE reads with MiXCR anew, one entry per CDR3 protein. The table shows about 85,000 distinct CDR3 sequences, with approximately 21% occurring only once. This specimen consisted of PBMCs, obtained at surgery. The receptors stem from a male donor with early-stage non-small cell lung cancer.

This clonotype was detected many times. V and J are TRBV29-1 and TRBJ2-7; maybe TRBD2 (6 bases). The CDR3 length is 11 residues. Per the germline V gene, CDR1 is SQVTM and CDR2 is ANQGSEA. The CDR3 loop is CAHGWEDEQYF. As DNA, the CDR3 is TGCGCCCACGGGTGGGAGGACGAGCAGTACTTC.

The rearrangement links TRBV20-1 to TRBJ2-2; 11 bases are a match to TRBD1. CDR3 length equals 15 residues. CDR1 DFQATT and CDR2 SNEGSKA come from the germline V gene (reference sequence). J was trimmed by 3 bases and V by 3 bases; bases with no gene match: 3. CDR3 region: CSASGQGADTGELFF. The CDR3 nucleotides read TGCAGTGCTAGTGGACAGGGGGCCGACACCGGGGAGCTGTTTTTT.

The chain uses TRBV9 and TRBJ2-5, with 9 bases identical to TRBD1. There are 14 residues in the CDR3. Trimming removed 3 bases from V and 7 bases from J; junction bases left unmatched: 7. The germline V gene has CDR1 SGDLS and CDR2 YYNGEE. The CDR3 DNA reads TGTGCCAGCAGCGCTGGGACAGGGACGGGGACCCAGTACTTC. This codes for CASSAGTGTGTQYF. The full variable domain, rest sourced from reference TRBV9 and TRBJ2-5, is DSGVTQTPKHLITATGQRVTLRCSPRSGDLSVYWYQQSLDQGLQFLIQYYNGEERAKGNILERFSAQQFPDLHSELNLSSLELGDSALYFCASSAGTGTGTQYFGPGTRLLVL.

The V call is TRBV7-2, the J call TRBJ1-1; 8 nucleotides agree with TRBD1. Germline V lookup: CDR1 SGHTA, CDR2 FQGNSA. CDR3 length: 15 residues. With 5 bases clipped from V and 11 bases from J, the junction kept 16 bases outside the gene matches. The CDR3 DNA sequence: TGTGCCAGCAGCGAAATAGGACAGGGCCCACTCGGTGCTTTCTTT. It encodes CASSEIGQGPLGAFF. Filled out from reference TRBV7-2 and TRBJ1-1, the complete variable domain reads GAGVSQSPSNKVTEKGKDVELRCDPISGHTALYWYRQSLGQGLEFLIYFQGNSAPDKSGLPSDRFSAERTGGSVSTLTIQRTQQEDSAVYLCASSEIGQGPLGAFFGQGTRLTVV.